This T cell receptor beta chain was recorded in a study of OX40 agonist ivuxolimab in advanced cancers. In the study overall: At 0.01 to 10 mg/kg, ivuxolimab was administered intravenously to patients every 2 weeks.

This clone has only a few counts. The method was immunoSEQ multiplex PCR; TCRdb's version includes in-frame clones alone and lacks a portion of them. Among tens of thousands of clones listed, around 91% were seen once. The germline V and J ends were trimmed by 5 bases and 3 bases, with 17 bases remaining between them. This CDR3 comprises 15 residues. Looked up from germline, CDR1 is MNHEY and CDR2 is SVGAGI. This chain uses TRBV6-5 with TRBJ2-7; D gene ambiguous. This material consisted of CD4+ or CD8+ T cells sorted from blood, taken in a trial of the OX40 agonist ivuxolimab. The sequence came from an adult with an advanced solid tumor such as melanoma, head and neck, liver or kidney cancer. For the CDR3, the DNA is TGTGCCAGCAGTCCTCAGATTGGAGTTGACTACGAGCAGTACTTC. Amino acids: CASSPQIGVDYEQYF.